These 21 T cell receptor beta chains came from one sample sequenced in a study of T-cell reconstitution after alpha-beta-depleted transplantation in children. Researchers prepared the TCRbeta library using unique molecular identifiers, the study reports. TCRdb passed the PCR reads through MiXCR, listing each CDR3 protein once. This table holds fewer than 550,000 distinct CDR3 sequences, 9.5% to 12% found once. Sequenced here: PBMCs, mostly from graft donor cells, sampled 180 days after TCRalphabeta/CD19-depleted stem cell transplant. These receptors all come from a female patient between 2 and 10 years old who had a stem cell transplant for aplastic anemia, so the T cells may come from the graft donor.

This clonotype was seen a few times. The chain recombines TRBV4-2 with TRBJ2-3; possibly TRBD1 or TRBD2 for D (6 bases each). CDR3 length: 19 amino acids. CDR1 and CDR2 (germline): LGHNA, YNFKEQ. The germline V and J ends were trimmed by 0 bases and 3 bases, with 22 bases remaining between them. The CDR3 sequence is CASSQDPSRRGRGTDTQYF. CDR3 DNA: TGTGCCAGCAGCCAAGACCCCAGTCGCCGGGGGCGAGGGACAGATACGCAGTATTTT.

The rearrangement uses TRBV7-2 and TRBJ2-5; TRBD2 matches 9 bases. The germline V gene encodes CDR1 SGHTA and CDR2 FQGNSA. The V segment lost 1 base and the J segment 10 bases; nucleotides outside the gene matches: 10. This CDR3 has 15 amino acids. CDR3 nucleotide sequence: TGTGCCAGCAGCTTAGTAGGTAGCGGGAGTAGCCTCCAGTACTTC. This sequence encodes CASSLVGSGSSLQYF.

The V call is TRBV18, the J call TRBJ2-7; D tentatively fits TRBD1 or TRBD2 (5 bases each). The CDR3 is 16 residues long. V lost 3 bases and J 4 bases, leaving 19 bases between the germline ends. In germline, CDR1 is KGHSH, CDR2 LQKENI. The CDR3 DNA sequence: TGTGCCAGCTCACCTGGGGGTGCAGTAAACGTATACGAGCAGTACTTC. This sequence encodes CASSPGGAVNVYEQYF.

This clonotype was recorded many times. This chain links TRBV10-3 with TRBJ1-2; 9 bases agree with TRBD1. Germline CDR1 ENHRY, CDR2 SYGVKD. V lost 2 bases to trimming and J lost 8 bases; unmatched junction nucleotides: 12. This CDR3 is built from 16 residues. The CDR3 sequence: CAISETVGQGISGYTF. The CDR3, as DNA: TGTGCCATCAGTGAGACGGTTGGACAGGGGATTTCCGGCTACACCTTC.

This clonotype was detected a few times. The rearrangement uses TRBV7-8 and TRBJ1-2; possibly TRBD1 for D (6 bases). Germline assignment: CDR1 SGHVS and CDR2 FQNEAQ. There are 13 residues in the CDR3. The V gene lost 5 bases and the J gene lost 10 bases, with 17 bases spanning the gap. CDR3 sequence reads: CASSPPGGHVYTF. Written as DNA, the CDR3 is TGTGCCAGCAGCCCGCCGGGGGGACATGTCTACACCTTC.

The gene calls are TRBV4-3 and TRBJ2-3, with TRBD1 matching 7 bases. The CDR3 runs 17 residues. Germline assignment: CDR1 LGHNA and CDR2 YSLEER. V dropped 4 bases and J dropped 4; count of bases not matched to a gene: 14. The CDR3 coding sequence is TGCGCCAGCAGCCGATCGGGACAGTTGGACCCCCCAGATACGCAGTATTTT. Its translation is CASSRSGQLDPPDTQYF.

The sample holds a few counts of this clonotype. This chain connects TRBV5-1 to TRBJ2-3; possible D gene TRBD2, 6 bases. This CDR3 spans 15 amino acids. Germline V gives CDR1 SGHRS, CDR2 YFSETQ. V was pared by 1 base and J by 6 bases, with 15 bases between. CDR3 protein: CASSLFWLGGDTQYF. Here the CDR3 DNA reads TGCGCCAGCAGCTTGTTTTGGCTTGGAGGGGATACGCAGTATTTT. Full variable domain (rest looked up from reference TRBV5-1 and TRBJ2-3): KAGVTQTPRYLIKTRGQQVTLSCSPISGHRSVSWYQQTPGQGLQFLFEYFSETQRNKGNFPGRFSGRQFSNSRSEMNVSTLELGDSALYLCASSLFWLGGDTQYFGPGTRLTVL.

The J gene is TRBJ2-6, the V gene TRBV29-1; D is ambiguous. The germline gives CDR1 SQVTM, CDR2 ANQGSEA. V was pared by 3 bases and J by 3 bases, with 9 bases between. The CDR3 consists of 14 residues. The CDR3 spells CSVDKGLGANVLTF. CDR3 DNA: TGCAGCGTTGATAAGGGTCTTGGGGCCAACGTCCTGACTTTC.

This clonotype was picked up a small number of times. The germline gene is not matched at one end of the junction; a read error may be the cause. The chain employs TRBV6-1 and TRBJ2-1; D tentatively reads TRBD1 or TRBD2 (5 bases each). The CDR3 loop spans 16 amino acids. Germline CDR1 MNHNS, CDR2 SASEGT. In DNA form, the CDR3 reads TGTGCCAGCAGGGAAGCCGGGTGGGGGTCCTACAATGAGCAGTTCTTC. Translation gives CASREAGWGSYNEQFF.

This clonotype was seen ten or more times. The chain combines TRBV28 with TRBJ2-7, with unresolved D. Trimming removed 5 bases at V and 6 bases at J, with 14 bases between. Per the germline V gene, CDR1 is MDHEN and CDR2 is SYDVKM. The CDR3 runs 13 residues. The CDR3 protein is CASSPPDWGEQYF. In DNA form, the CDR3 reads TGTGCCAGCAGTCCCCCAGACTGGGGCGAGCAGTACTTC.

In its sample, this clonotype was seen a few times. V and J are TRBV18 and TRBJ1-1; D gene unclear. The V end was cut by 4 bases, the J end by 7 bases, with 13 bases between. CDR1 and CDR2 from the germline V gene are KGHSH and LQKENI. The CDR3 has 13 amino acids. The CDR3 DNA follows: TGTGCCAGCTCACTAAGTAGTCGGATTGAAGCTTTCTTT. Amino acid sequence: CASSLSSRIEAFF.

DNA for the CDR3: TGTGCCAGCAGTCCCGACTACTCTCTCCTCACAGATACGCAGTATTTT. Translation: CASSPDYSLLTDTQYF. The chain has TRBV27 and TRBJ2-3; D may be TRBD2 (5 bases). Between the trimmed V and J ends, which lost 5 bases and 2 bases, there was a span of 17 bases. Germline CDR1 reads MNHEY; CDR2 reads SMNVEV (reference sequence). The CDR3 totals 16 residues.

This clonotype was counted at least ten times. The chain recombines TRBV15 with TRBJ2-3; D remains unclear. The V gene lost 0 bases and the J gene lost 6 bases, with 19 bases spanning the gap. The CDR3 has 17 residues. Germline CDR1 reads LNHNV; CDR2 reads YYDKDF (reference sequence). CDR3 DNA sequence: TGTGCCACCAGCAGAGATTCCCCTTGGAGAGGTGACGATACGCAGTATTTT. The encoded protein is CATSRDSPWRGDDTQYF.

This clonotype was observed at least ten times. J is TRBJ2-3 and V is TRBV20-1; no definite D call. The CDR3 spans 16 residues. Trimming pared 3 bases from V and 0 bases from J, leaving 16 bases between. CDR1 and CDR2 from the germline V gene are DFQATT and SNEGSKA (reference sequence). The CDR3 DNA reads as TGCAGTGCTAGGAAGGAGCTAGTCTTTAGCACAGATACGCAGTATTTT. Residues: CSARKELVFSTDTQYF.

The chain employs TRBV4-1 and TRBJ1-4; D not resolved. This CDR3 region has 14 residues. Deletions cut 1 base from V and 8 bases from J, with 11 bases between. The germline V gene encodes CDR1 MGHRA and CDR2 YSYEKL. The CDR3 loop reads CASSQALTREKLFF. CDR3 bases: TGCGCCAGCAGCCAAGCGCTCACTAGGGAAAAACTGTTTTTT.

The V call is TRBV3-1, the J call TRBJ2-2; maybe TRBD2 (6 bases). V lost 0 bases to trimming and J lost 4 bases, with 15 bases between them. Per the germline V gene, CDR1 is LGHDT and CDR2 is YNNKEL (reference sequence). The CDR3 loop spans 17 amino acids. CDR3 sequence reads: CASSQDSGVRVTGELFF. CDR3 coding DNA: TGTGCCAGCAGCCAAGATTCGGGGGTAAGAGTCACCGGGGAGCTGTTTTTT.

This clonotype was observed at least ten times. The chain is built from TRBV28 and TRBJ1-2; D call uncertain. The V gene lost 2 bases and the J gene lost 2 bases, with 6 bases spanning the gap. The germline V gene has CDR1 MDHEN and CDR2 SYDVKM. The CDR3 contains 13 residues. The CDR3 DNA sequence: TGTGCCAGCAGTTTAAAGGGCAACTATGGCTACACCTTC. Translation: CASSLKGNYGYTF.

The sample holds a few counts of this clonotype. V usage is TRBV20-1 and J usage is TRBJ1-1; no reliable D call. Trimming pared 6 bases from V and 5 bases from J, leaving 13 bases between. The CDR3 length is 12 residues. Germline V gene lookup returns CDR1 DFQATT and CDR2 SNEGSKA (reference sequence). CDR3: CSAVPGLTEAFF. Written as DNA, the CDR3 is TGCAGTGCCGTACCCGGGCTGACTGAAGCTTTCTTT.

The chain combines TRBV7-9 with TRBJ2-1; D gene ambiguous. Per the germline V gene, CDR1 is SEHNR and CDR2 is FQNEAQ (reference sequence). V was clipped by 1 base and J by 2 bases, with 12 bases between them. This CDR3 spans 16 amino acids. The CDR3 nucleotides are TGTGCCAGCAGCTTAGAAGCACCCGAGGCCTACAATGAGCAGTTCTTC. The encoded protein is CASSLEAPEAYNEQFF.

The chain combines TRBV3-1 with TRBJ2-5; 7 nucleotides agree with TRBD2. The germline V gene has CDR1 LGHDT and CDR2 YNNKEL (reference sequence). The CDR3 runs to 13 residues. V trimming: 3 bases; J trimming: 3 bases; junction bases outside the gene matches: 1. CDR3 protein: CASSQGLKETQYF. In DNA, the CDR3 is TGTGCCAGCAGCCAGGGACTAAAAGAGACCCAGTACTTC.

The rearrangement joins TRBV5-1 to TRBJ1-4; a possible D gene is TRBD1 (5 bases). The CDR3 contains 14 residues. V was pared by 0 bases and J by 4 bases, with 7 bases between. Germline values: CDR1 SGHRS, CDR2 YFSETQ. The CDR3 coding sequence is TGCGCCAGCAGCTTGGACAGGAATAATGAAAAACTGTTTTTT. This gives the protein CASSLDRNNEKLFF. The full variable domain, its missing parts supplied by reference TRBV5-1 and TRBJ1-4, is KAGVTQTPRYLIKTRGQQVTLSCSPISGHRSVSWYQQTPGQGLQFLFEYFSETQRNKGNFPGRFSGRQFSNSRSEMNVSTLELGDSALYLCASSLDRNNEKLFFGSGTQLSVL.